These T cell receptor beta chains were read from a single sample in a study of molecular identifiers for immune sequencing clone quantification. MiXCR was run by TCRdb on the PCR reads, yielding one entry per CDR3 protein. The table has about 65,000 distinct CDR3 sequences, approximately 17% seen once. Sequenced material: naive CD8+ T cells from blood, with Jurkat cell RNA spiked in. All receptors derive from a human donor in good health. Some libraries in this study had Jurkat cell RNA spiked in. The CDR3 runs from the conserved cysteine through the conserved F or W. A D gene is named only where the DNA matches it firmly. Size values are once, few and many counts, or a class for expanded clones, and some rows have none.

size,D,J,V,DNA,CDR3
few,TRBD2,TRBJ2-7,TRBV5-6,TGTGCCAGCAGCTTGGGACTAGCTAACTACGAGCAGTACTTC,CASSLGLANYEQYF
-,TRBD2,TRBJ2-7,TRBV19,TGTGCCAGTAGTCCCGCGGGAGGGCCTTTCTACGAGCAGTACTTC,CASSPAGGPFYEQYF
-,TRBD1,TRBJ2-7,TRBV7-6,TGTGCCAGCAGCTTACCCCAGGGGGCTCTCTGCGAGCAGTACTTC,CASSLPQGALCEQYF
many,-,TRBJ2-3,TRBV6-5,TGTGCCAGCAGTCTAATAGCGGAGGGGGGTGCAGATACGCAGTATTTT,CASSLIAEGGADTQYF
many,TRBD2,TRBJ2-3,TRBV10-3,TGTGCCATCAGTGAGTCGGGACTAGGAAGCACAGATACGCAGTATTTT,CAISESGLGSTDTQYF
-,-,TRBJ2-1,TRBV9,TGTGCCAGCAGCCTTTGGGGGGTGTCCTACAATGAGCAGTTCTTC,CASSLWGVSYNEQFF
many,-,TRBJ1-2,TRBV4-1,TGCGCCAGCAGCCAAGTAACAGGGAAAGGTGATTATGGCTACACCTTC,CASSQVTGKGDYGYTF
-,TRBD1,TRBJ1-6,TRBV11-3,TGTGCCAGCAGCTCTGACAGGGATTTGGGTTCACCCCTCCACTTT,CASSSDRDLGSPLHF
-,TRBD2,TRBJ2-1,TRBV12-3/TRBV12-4,TGTGCCAGCAGTTCGGTAGCGGGAGTGCCGCGGGATGAGCAGTTCTTC,CASSSVAGVPRDEQFF
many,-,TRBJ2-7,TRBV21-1,TGTGCCAGCAGCAAAGTATTTGCGGGAGGGCCCCACGAGCAGTACTTC,CASSKVFAGGPHEQYF
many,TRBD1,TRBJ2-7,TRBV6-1,TGTGCCAGCAGTGACGACAGGGGATACGAGCAGTACTTC,CASSDDRGYEQYF
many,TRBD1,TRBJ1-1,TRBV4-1,TGCGCCAGCAGCCAAGCTCCCGGGACAGGGTCCTTGGTCACTGAAGCTTTCTTT,CASSQAPGTGSLVTEAFF
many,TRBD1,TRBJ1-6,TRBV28,TGTGCCAGCCTGGACAGGGGTAATTCACCCCTCCACTTT,CASLDRGNSPLHF
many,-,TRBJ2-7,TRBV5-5,TGTGCCAGCAGCTTGCTAAACCGGGGTGGTGGCGAGCAGTACTTC,CASSLLNRGGGEQYF
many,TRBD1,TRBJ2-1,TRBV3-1,TGTGCCAGCAGCCCCCCACCGGGACAGGGAATGAATGAGCAGTTCTTC,CASSPPPGQGMNEQFF
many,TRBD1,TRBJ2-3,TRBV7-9,TGTGCCAGCAGCGTCCGGGACAGGGACCCTTATACGCAGTATTTT,CASSVRDRDPYTQYF
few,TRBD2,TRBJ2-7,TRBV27,TGTGCCAGCAGTCCAGGGACTAGCGGGAACAACGAGCAGTACTTC,CASSPGTSGNNEQYF
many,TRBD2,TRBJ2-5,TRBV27,TGTGCCAGCAGCTTACTAGCGGAAGATGAGACCCAGTACTTC,CASSLLAEDETQYF
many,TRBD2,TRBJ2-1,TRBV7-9,TGTGCCAGCAGCTCCCGAGAACTAGCGTTTGAGCAGTTCTTC,CASSSRELAFEQFF
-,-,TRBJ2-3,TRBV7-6,TGTGCCAGCAGCTTGGAAGGACTAACCCCCAGGACAGATACGCAGTATTTT,CASSLEGLTPRTDTQYF
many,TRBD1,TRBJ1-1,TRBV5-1,TGCGCCAGCAGACCCGACAGGGGGACTGAAGCTTTCTTT,CASRPDRGTEAFF
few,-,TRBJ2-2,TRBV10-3,TGTGCCGTCAAACCTACGGCCCAGAACACCGGGGAGCTGTTTTTT,CAVKPTAQNTGELFF
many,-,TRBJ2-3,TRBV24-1,TGTGCCACCAGTGATTATCCAGGGACCTCCACAGATACGCAGTATTTT,CATSDYPGTSTDTQYF
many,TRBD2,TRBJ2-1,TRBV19,TGTGCCAGTAGTATCCTTAGCGGGTCGTACTCCTACAATGAGCAGTTCTTC,CASSILSGSYSYNEQFF
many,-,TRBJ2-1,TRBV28,TGTGCCAGCAGCCTCCAGGCCTACAATGAGCAGTTCTTC,CASSLQAYNEQFF
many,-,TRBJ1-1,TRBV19,TGTGCCAGTAGTATCGGGGGTGAAGCTTTCTTT,CASSIGGEAFF
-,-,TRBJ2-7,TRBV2,TGTGCCAGCACGGGGGAGCACTACGAGCAGTACTTC,CASTGEHYEQYF
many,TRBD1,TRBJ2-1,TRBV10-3,TGTGCCATCAGGGACAGGGGCTACAATGAGCAGTTCTTC,CAIRDRGYNEQFF
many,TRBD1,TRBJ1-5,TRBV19,TGTGCCAGTAGTTGGATTGACAGGGCCGGTCAGCCCCAGCATTTT,CASSWIDRAGQPQHF
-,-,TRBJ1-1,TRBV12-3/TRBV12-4,TGTGCCAGCAGTTTATGGGGTGAAGCTTTCTTT,CASSLWGEAFF
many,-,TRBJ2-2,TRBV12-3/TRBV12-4,TGTGCCAGCGGGACCGGGGAGCTGTTTTTT,CASGTGELFF
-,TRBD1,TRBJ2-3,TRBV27,TGTGCCAGCAGTTCCGCGACAGGGAGCCCCGGAACGCAGTATTTT,CASSSATGSPGTQYF